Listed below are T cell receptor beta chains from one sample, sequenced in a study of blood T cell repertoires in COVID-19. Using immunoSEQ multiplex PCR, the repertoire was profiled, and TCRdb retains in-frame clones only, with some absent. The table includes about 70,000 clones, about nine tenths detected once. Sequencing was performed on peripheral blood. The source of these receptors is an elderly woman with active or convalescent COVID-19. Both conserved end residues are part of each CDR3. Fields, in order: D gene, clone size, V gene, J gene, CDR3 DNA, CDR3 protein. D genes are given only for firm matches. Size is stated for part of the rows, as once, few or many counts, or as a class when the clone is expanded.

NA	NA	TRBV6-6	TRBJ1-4	TGTGCCAGCATCTACGGTGGGGGGAGGAATGAAAAACTGTTTTTT	CASIYGGGRNEKLFF
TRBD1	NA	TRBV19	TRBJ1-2	TGTGCCACCAAGCCGGGACAGGGGGCTTTTTATGGCTACACCTTC	CATKPGQGAFYGYTF
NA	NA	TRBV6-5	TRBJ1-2	TGTGCCAGTGGGGGGAGGGGCTATGGCTACACCTTC	CASGGRGYGYTF
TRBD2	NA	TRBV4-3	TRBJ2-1	TGCGCCAGCAGCCACGTGTCCGGGACTAGCTTCGATGAGCAGTTCTTC	CASSHVSGTSFDEQFF
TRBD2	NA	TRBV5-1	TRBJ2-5	TGCGCCAGCAGCATAGGACTAGCGGGGTTGGAGACCCAGTACTTC	CASSIGLAGLETQYF
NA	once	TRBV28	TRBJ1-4	TGTGCCAGCAGTCAGGGGACGGCAACTAATGAAAAACTGTTTTTT	CASSQGTATNEKLFF
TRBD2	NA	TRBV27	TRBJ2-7	TGTGCCAGCAGTACTCGACTAGCGGGAGCCTACGAGCAGTACTTC	CASSTRLAGAYEQYF
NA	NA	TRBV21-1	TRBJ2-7	TGTGCCAGCAGCAAAGACCGGCAGGCCTACTACGAGCAGTACTTC	CASSKDRQAYYEQYF
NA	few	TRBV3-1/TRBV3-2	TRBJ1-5	TGTGCCAGCAGCCAAGATTCGGGAGGAGGCAATCAGCCCCAGCATTTT	CASSQDSGGGNQPQHF
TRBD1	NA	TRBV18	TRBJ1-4	TGTGCCAGCTCACCAAGACAAGGGGGCGCAGGTGAAAAACTGTTTTTT	CASSPRQGGAGEKLFF
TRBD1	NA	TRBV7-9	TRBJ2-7	TGTGCCAGCAGCTTAGTTTTTTCGGGACAGGGAATGAGCGAGCAGTACTTC	CASSLVFSGQGMSEQYF
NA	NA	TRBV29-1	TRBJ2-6	TGCAGCGTTGAAGTACAGGGACCTGGGGCCAACGTCCTGACTTTC	CSVEVQGPGANVLTF
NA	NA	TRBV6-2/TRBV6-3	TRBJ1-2	TGTGCCAGCAGTTACGTGACGGGAGGCTACACCTTC	CASSYVTGGYTF
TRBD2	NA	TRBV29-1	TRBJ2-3	TGCAGCGTTGCGCGGGGGGCAACAGATACGCAGTATTTT	CSVARGATDTQYF
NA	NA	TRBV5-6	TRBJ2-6	TGTGCCAGCAGCTTCCCAGGGCCTGGGGCCAACGTCCTGACTTTC	CASSFPGPGANVLTF
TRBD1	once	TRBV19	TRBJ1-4	TGTGCCAGTAGCCGAGGGACAGAACACGAAAAACTGTTTTTT	CASSRGTEHEKLFF
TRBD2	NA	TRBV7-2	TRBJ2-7	TGTGCCAGCAGCACTAGCGGGGCTTACTACGAGCAGTACTTC	CASSTSGAYYEQYF
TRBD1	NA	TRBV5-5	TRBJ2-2	TGTGCCAGCAGCCATCTGACAGGGGTGGTCGGGGAGCTGTTTTTT	CASSHLTGVVGELFF
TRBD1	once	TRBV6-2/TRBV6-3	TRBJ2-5	TGTGCCAGCAGTAGGACAGGGGGCTGGGGGGAGACCCAGTACTTC	CASSRTGGWGETQYF
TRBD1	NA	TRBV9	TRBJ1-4	TGTGCCAGCAGCGTAGGATTACAGGGGCTGGTTGAAAAACTGTTTTTT	CASSVGLQGLVEKLFF
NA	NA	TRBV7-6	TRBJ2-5	TGTGCCAGCAGCTTAGCGGGGGGGCCTCGGGAGACCCAGTACTTC	CASSLAGGPRETQYF
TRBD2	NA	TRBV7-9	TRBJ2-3	TGTGCCAGCAGCTCCCGCGCTCTAGCGGGGGGGTACACAGATACGCAGTATTTT	CASSSRALAGGYTDTQYF
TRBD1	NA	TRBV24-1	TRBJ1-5	TGTGCCACCAGTGATGCGGGACAGGGTGAACAGCCCCAGCATTTT	CATSDAGQGEQPQHF